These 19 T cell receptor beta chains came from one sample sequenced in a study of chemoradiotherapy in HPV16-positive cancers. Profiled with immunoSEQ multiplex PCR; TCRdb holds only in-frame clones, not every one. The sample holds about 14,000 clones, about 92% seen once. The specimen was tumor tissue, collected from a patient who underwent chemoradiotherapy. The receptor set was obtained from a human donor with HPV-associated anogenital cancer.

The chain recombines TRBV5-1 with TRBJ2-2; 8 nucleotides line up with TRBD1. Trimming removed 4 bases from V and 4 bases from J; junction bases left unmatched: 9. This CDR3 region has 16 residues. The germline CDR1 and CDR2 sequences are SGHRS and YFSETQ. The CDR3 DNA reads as TGCGCCAGCAGCCCGGCCGGGCAGGGGGCCACCGGGGAGCTGTTTTTT. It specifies CASSPAGQGATGELFF.

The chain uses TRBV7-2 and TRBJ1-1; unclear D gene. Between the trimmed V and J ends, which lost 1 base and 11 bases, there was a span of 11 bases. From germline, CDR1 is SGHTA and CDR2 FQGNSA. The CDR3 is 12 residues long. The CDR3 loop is CASSLDGVGAFF. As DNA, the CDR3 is TGTGCCAGCAGCTTAGATGGGGTTGGTGCTTTCTTT. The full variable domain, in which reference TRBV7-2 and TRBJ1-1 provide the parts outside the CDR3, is GAGVSQSPSNKVTEKGKDVELRCDPISGHTALYWYRQSLGQGLEFLIYFQGNSAPDKSGLPSDRFSAERTGGSVSTLTIQRTQQEDSAVYLCASSLDGVGAFFGQGTRLTVV.

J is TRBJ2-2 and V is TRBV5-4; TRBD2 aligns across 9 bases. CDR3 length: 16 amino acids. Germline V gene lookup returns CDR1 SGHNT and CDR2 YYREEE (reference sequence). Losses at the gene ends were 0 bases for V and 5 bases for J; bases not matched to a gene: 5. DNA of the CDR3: TGTGCCAGCAGCTTGGGGGGCACTAGCGGGACCGGGGAGCTGTTTTTT. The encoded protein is CASSLGGTSGTGELFF.

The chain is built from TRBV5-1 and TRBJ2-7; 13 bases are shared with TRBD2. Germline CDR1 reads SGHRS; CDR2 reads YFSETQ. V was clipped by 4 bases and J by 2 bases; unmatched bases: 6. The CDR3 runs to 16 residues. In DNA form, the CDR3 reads TGCGCCAGCAGCGCGGGGACTAGCGGGACACCCTACGAGCAGTACTTC. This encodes CASSAGTSGTPYEQYF. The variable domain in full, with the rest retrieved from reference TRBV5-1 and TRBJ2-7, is KAGVTQTPRYLIKTRGQQVTLSCSPISGHRSVSWYQQTPGQGLQFLFEYFSETQRNKGNFPGRFSGRQFSNSRSEMNVSTLELGDSALYLCASSAGTSGTPYEQYFGPGTRLTVT.

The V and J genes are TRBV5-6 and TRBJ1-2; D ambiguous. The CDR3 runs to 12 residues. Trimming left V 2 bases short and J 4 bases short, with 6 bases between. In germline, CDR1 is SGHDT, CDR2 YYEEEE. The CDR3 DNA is TGTGCCAGCAGCTTATCAGCCTATGGCTACACCTTC. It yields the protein CASSLSAYGYTF.

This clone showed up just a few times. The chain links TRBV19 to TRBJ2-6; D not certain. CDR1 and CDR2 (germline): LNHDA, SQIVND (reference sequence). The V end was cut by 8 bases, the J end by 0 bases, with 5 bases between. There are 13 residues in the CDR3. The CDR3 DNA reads TGTGCCAGTGACAACTCTGGGGCCAACGTCCTGACTTTC. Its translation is CASDNSGANVLTF.

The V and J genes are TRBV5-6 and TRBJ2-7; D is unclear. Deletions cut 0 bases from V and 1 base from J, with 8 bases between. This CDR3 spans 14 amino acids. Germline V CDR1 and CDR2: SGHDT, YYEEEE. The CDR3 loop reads CASSLGLESYEQYF. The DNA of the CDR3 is TGTGCCAGCAGCTTGGGCCTAGAGTCCTACGAGCAGTACTTC.

Here the CDR3 DNA reads TGCGCCAGCAGTGGGGGGCCGAGCTCCTACAATGAGCAGTTCTTC. Translating gives CASSGGPSSYNEQFF. V is TRBV5-1 and J is TRBJ2-1; D possibly uses TRBD1 or TRBD2 (6 bases each). V was cut by 5 bases and J by 0 bases, with 12 bases left in between. CDR3 length: 15 residues. From germline, CDR1 is SGHRS and CDR2 YFSETQ.

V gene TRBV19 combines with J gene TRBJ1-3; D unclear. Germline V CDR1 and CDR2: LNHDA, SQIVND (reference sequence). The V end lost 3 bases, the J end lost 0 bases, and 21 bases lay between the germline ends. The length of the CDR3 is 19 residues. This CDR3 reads CASSMPPSSTNLSGNTIYF. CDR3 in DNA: TGTGCCAGTAGTATGCCCCCCAGCAGTACCAATCTCTCTGGAAACACCATATATTTT.

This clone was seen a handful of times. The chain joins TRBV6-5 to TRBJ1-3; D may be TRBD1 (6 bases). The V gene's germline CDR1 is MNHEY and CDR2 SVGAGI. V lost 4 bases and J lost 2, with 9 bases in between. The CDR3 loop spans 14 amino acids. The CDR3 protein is CASSFSGAGNTIYF. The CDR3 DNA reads TGTGCCAGCAGTTTTTCAGGGGCTGGAAACACCATATATTTT.

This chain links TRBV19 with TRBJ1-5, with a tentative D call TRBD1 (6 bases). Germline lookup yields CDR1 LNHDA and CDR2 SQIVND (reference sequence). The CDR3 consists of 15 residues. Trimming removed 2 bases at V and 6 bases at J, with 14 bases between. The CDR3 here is CASSISGGWTQPQHF. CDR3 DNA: TGTGCCAGTAGTATAAGTGGGGGCTGGACTCAGCCCCAGCATTTT.

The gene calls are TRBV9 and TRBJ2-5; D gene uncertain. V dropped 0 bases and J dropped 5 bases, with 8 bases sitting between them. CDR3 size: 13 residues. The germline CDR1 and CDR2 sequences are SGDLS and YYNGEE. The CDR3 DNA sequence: TGTGCCAGCAGCGTAGGGTCCGGGGAGACCCAGTACTTC. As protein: CASSVGSGETQYF.

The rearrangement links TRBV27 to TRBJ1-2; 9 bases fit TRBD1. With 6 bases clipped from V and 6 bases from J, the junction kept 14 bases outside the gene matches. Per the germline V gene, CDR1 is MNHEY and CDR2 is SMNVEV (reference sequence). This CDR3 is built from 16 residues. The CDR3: CASSPTFTGGRHGYTF. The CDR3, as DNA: TGTGCCAGCAGCCCTACCTTTACAGGGGGCAGGCATGGCTACACCTTC.

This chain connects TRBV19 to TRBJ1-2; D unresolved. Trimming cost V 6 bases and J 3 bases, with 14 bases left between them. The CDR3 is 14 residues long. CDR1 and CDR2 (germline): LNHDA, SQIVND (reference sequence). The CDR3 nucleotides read TGTGCCAGTAGGCTCGGGTCCATCGACTATGGCTACACCTTC. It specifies CASRLGSIDYGYTF.

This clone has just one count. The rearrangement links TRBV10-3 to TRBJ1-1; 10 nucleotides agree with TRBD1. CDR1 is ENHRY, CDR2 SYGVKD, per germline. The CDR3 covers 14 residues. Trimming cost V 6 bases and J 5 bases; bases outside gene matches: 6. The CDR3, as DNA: TGTGCCATCAGGCGACAGGGGGCTGTTACTGAAGCTTTCTTT. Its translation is CAIRRQGAVTEAFF.

The CDR3 sequence: CASPSNHNSGANVLTF. In nucleotides, the CDR3 is TGTGCCAGCCCCTCCAACCATAACTCTGGGGCCAACGTCCTGACTTTC. The rearrangement joins TRBV18 to TRBJ2-6; D not resolved. Trimming removed 8 bases at V and 0 bases at J, with 14 bases between. The CDR3 loop spans 16 amino acids. CDR1 and CDR2 from the germline V gene are KGHSH and LQKENI. Drawing the rest from reference TRBV18 and TRBJ2-6, the complete variable domain is NAGVMQNPRHLVRRRGQEARLRCSPMKGHSHVYWYRQLPEEGLKFMVYLQKENIIDESGMPKERFSAEFPKEGPSILRIQQVVRGDSAAYFCASPSNHNSGANVLTFGAGSRLTVL.

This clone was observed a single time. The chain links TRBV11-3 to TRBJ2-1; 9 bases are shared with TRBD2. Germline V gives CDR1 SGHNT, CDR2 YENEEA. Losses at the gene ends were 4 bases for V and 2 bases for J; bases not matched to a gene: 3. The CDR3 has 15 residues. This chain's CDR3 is CASSSSGGPYNEQFF. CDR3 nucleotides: TGTGCCAGCAGCTCAAGCGGGGGGCCCTACAATGAGCAGTTCTTC.

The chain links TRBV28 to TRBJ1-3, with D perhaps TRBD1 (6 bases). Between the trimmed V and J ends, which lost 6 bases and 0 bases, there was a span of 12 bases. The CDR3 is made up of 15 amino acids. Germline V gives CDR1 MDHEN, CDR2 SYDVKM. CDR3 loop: CASRAGVFSGNTIYF. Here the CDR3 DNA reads TGTGCCAGCAGGGCAGGGGTGTTCTCTGGAAACACCATATATTTT.

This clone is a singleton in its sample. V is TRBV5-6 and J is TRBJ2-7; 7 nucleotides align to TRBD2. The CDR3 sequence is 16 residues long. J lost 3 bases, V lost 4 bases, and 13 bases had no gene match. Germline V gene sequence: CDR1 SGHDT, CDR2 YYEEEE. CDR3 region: CASSPAGDLQYYEQYF. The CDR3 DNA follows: TGTGCCAGCAGCCCTGCGGGGGACCTACAATACTACGAGCAGTACTTC.